The rows below give T cell receptor beta chains drawn from one sample of a study of T cell clones after liver transplantation. The repertoire was sequenced with immunoSEQ multiplex PCR; TCRdb's copy has only in-frame clones and lacks some. This table holds 80,000 or so clones, about 84% found once. The input for sequencing was CD4+ T cells from blood, taken 45 to 46 months after liver transplant. Source of these receptors: a human patient who received a liver transplant. Some T cells may have come from the graft donor. Both conserved end residues are part of each CDR3. D genes are given only for firm matches. Not all rows give a size; the values are once, few, many and, for expanded clones, a class.

clone_size j_call v_call d_call cdr3_nt cdr3_aa
. TRBJ1-1 TRBV7-3 . TGTGCCAGCAGCTACAGGGAATTGGGGAAGGATGAAGCTTTCTTT CASSYRELGKDEAFF
. TRBJ2-1 TRBV7-9 TRBD2 TGTGCCAGCAGCTTAGTTGGCGGGAGCTCCTACAATGAGCAGTTCTTC CASSLVGGSSYNEQFF
. TRBJ1-1 TRBV6-6 . TGTGCCAGCAGTTACGCGTCGTGGTCAGATGAAGCTTTCTTT CASSYASWSDEAFF
. TRBJ2-7 TRBV6-1 TRBD2 TGTGCCAGCAGTTGGGGGGGGAGTATGGCGTACTTC CASSWGGSMAYF
. TRBJ1-4 TRBV5-1 . TGCGCCAGCAGCTTGGGGGCTACTAATGAAAAACTGTTTTTT CASSLGATNEKLFF
. TRBJ2-7 TRBV5-1 . TGCGCCAGCAGCTTGGACGGATTCTACGAGCAGTACTTC CASSLDGFYEQYF
. TRBJ2-7 TRBV9 TRBD2 TGTGCCAGCAGCCCCGGGACTACCACCTACGAGCAGTACTTC CASSPGTTTYEQYF
. TRBJ1-2 TRBV6-6 . TGTGCCAGCAGAGCCTTATATGGCTACACCTTC CASRALYGYTF
. TRBJ2-1 TRBV2 . TGTGCCAGCGGAGGGACATTCCTCGGCAGAGAGCAGTTCTTC CASGGTFLGREQFF
. TRBJ1-1 TRBV10-1 . TGCGCCAGCAGTGAGTCGACGGGGGCTACTGAAGCTTTCTTT CASSESTGATEAFF
. TRBJ2-7 TRBV15 . TGTGCCACCAGCAGAGGGTACTTACAGGGCTACGAGCAGTACTTC CATSRGYLQGYEQYF
. TRBJ2-7 TRBV7-2 . TGTGCCAGCAGCTTAGATCCAGGGTTCTACGAGCAGTACTTC CASSLDPGFYEQYF
. TRBJ1-5 TRBV4-1 TRBD1 TGCGCCAGCAGCCGGACAGGAATGTGGCATCAGCCCCAGCATTTT CASSRTGMWHQPQHF
. TRBJ1-3 TRBV28 . TGTGCCAGCAGACTCGGGACCTTTGCAGGAAACACCATATATTTT CASRLGTFAGNTIYF
. TRBJ1-1 TRBV27 . TGTGCCAGCAGTTTAACATCAACAGGGAAGTCTGAAGCTTTCTTT CASSLTSTGKSEAFF
. TRBJ2-1 TRBV9 . TGTGCCAGCAGCGTAAGCTCCTCCTACAATGAGCAGTTCTTC CASSVSSSYNEQFF
. TRBJ2-7 TRBV5-4 . TGTGCCAGCAGCTCCCCTGGGGTTTCCGAGCAGTACTTC CASSSPGVSEQYF
. TRBJ1-1 TRBV6-6 . TGTGCCAGCAGCCCCATGGCAGGTGTGAACACTGAAGCTTTCTTT CASSPMAGVNTEAFF
few TRBJ1-1 TRBV5-1 . TGCGCCAGCAGCAGGGGAGGGGGGAACACTGAAGCTTTCTTT CASSRGGGNTEAFF
few TRBJ2-2 TRBV5-6 TRBD2 TGTGCCAGCAGCTTCCGAGCGGGAGGGTCCACCGGGGAGCTGTTTTTT CASSFRAGGSTGELFF
. TRBJ2-1 TRBV5-1 TRBD2 TGCGCCAGCAGCGCGGGCGGGACTACCGAGGGAGAGCAGTTCTTC CASSAGGTTEGEQFF
once TRBJ1-2 TRBV25-1 . TGTGCCAGCAGTGAGCCAATAGGGGAGGGATCGCCCGGCTACACCTTC CASSEPIGEGSPGYTF
once TRBJ2-2 TRBV7-2 TRBD2 TGTGCCAGCAGCTTGAGCGGGAGCATCGCCGGGGAGCTGTTTTTT CASSLSGSIAGELFF
. TRBJ1-5 TRBV30 . TGTGCCTGGAGTGTAGGTAGCAATCAGCCCCAGCATTTT CAWSVGSNQPQHF
once TRBJ1-2 TRBV14 TRBD1 TGTGCCAGCAGCCAGCGACAGGGGCCCTATGGCTACACCTTC CASSQRQGPYGYTF
few TRBJ1-5 TRBV7-8 TRBD1 TGTGCCAGCAGCCCGAGGGACAGTAGCAATCAGCCCCAGCATTTT CASSPRDSSNQPQHF
. TRBJ1-1 TRBV5-1 TRBD1 TGCGCCAGCAGCCTGACAGGGTCCGGGACTGAAGCTTTCTTT CASSLTGSGTEAFF
. TRBJ1-2 TRBV19 TRBD1 TGTGCCAGTATACCCCCCGGGACAGGGCCCTCCTATGGCTACACCTTC CASIPPGTGPSYGYTF
. TRBJ2-3 TRBV5-5 TRBD2 TGTGCCAGCAGCTGGGGAGGGGCTGGTGGCAATACGCAGTATTTT CASSWGGAGGNTQYF
once TRBJ2-7 TRBV18 . TGTGCCAGCTCACCACAGGGGACTCCCTACGAGCAGTACTTC CASSPQGTPYEQYF
. TRBJ2-6 TRBV7-2 TRBD1 TGTGCCAGCCGAGGGGGACAGTCCTACTCTGGGGCCAACGTCCTGACTTTC CASRGGQSYSGANVLTF
. TRBJ1-2 TRBV19 TRBD1 TGTGCCAGTAGTGTTCCAGGGGGCGCAGTCTATGGCTACACCTTC CASSVPGGAVYGYTF
. TRBJ2-1 TRBV6-6 . TGTGCCAGCAGTGCAAGCGGGGAGCAGTTCTTC CASSASGEQFF
. TRBJ2-7 TRBV5-1 TRBD2 TGCGCCAGCAGCTTGATAGAGACTAGCGGGACCGAGCAGTACTTC CASSLIETSGTEQYF
. TRBJ1-5 TRBV2 TRBD1 TGTGCCAGCAGTCCGCAGGGGGCAGGGAGCAATCAGCCCCAGCATTTT CASSPQGAGSNQPQHF
. TRBJ1-4 TRBV7-9 TRBD1 TGTGCCAGCAGCTTAGCGCGGGACAGGGTTCGCGAAAAACTGTTTTTT CASSLARDRVREKLFF
. TRBJ1-1 TRBV5-1 . TGCGCCAGCAGCGGGACCCACCAGGGGACTGAAGCTTTCTTT CASSGTHQGTEAFF
. TRBJ1-4 TRBV11-1 . TGTGCCAGCAGCTTGCTTAAGGGAGGCGAAAAACTGTTTTTT CASSLLKGGEKLFF
. TRBJ1-3 TRBV9 . TGTGCCAGCAGCGTAGAGGGGTCTGGAAACACCATATATTTT CASSVEGSGNTIYF
. TRBJ1-1 TRBV18 TRBD1 TGTGCCAGCTCCAAGTCACAGGGGACGAACACTGAAGCTTTCTTT CASSKSQGTNTEAFF
. TRBJ1-5 TRBV6-1 . TGTGCCACCACAAGGACCGTTAGCAATCAGCCCCAGCATTTT CATTRTVSNQPQHF
. TRBJ2-2 TRBV6-6 . TGTGCCAGCAGATCGCACACCGGGGAGCTGTTTTTT CASRSHTGELFF